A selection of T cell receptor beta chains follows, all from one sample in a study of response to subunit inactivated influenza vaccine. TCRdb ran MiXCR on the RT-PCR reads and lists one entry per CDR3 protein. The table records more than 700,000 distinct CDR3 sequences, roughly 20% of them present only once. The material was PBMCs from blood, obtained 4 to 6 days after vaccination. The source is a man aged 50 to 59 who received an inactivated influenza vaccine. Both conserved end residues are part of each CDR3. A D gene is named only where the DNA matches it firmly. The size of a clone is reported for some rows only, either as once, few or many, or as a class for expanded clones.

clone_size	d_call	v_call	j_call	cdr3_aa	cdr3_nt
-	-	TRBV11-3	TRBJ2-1	CASSFRTESYNEQFF	TGTGCCAGCAGCTTCAGGACAGAGAGTTACAATGAGCAGTTCTTC
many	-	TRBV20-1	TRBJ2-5	CSAAKETQYF	TGCAGTGCTGCGAAAGAGACCCAGTACTTC
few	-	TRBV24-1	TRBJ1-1	CATSVGRGTEAFF	TGTGCCACCTCCGTTGGGAGGGGGACTGAAGCTTTCTTT
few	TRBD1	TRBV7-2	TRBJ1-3	CASSPGQISSGNTIYF	TGTGCCAGCAGCCCGGGACAGATTAGCTCTGGAAACACCATATATTTT
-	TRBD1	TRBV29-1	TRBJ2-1	CSVKTGINEQFF	TGCAGCGTTAAGACAGGGATCAATGAGCAGTTCTTC
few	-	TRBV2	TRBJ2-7	CASSSGTSFSYEQYF	TGTGCCAGCAGTTCCGGGACATCCTTCTCCTACGAGCAGTACTTC
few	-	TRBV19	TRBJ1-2	CASSIGAGPQSGGYTF	TGTGCCAGTAGTATAGGAGCCGGGCCCCAATCCGGCGGCTACACCTTC
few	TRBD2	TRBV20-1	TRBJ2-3	CSAHVSGSPDTQYF	TGCAGTGCTCACGTTAGCGGGAGCCCAGATACGCAGTATTTT
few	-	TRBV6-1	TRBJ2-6	CASHTGTSGANVLTF	TGTGCCAGCCATACCGGGACATCTGGGGCCAACGTCCTGACTTTC
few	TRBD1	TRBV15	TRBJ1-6	CATSRPSQGYNSPLHF	TGTGCCACCAGCAGACCTTCACAGGGGTACAATTCACCCCTCCACTTT